This T cell receptor beta chain came from a study of graft-versus-host responses after intestinal transplantation. TCRdb's copy holds only in-frame clones and misses some; the assay was immunoSEQ multiplex PCR. Here the sample spans 41,000 or so clones, 90% to 95% being singletons. As to this clone: Its antigen is not identified. The junction does not match germline at one end; this may be a read error.

The CDR3 has 13 residues. Looked up from germline, CDR1 is LGHNA and CDR2 is YSLEER. The sample was unstimulated CD8+ T cells sorted from spleen or lymph node cells, taken before transplant. This chain uses TRBV4-3 with TRBJ2-7; no firm D call. The clonotype originates from a human donor who was the organ donor for an intestinal transplant. Written as DNA, the CDR3 is TGCGCCAGCAACCAAGATCGCAACTACGAGCAGTACTTC. This codes for CASNQDRNYEQYF.